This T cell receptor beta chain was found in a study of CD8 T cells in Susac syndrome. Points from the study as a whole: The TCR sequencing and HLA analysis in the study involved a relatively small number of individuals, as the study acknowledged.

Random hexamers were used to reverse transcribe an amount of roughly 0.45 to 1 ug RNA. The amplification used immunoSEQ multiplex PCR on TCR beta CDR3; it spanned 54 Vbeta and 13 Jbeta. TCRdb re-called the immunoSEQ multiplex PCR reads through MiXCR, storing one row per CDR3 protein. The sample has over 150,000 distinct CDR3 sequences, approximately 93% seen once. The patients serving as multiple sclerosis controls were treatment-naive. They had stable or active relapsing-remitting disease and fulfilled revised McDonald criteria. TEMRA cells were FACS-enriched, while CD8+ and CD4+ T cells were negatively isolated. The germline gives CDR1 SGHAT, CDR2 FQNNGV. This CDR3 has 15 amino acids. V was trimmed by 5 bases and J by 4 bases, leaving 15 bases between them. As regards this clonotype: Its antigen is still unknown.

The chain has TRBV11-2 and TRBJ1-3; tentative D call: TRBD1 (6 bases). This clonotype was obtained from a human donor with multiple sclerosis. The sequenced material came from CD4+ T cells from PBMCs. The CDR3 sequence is CASSPAWGAGNTIYF. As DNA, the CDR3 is TGTGCCAGCAGCCCCGCCTGGGGGGCAGGAAACACCATATATTTT.